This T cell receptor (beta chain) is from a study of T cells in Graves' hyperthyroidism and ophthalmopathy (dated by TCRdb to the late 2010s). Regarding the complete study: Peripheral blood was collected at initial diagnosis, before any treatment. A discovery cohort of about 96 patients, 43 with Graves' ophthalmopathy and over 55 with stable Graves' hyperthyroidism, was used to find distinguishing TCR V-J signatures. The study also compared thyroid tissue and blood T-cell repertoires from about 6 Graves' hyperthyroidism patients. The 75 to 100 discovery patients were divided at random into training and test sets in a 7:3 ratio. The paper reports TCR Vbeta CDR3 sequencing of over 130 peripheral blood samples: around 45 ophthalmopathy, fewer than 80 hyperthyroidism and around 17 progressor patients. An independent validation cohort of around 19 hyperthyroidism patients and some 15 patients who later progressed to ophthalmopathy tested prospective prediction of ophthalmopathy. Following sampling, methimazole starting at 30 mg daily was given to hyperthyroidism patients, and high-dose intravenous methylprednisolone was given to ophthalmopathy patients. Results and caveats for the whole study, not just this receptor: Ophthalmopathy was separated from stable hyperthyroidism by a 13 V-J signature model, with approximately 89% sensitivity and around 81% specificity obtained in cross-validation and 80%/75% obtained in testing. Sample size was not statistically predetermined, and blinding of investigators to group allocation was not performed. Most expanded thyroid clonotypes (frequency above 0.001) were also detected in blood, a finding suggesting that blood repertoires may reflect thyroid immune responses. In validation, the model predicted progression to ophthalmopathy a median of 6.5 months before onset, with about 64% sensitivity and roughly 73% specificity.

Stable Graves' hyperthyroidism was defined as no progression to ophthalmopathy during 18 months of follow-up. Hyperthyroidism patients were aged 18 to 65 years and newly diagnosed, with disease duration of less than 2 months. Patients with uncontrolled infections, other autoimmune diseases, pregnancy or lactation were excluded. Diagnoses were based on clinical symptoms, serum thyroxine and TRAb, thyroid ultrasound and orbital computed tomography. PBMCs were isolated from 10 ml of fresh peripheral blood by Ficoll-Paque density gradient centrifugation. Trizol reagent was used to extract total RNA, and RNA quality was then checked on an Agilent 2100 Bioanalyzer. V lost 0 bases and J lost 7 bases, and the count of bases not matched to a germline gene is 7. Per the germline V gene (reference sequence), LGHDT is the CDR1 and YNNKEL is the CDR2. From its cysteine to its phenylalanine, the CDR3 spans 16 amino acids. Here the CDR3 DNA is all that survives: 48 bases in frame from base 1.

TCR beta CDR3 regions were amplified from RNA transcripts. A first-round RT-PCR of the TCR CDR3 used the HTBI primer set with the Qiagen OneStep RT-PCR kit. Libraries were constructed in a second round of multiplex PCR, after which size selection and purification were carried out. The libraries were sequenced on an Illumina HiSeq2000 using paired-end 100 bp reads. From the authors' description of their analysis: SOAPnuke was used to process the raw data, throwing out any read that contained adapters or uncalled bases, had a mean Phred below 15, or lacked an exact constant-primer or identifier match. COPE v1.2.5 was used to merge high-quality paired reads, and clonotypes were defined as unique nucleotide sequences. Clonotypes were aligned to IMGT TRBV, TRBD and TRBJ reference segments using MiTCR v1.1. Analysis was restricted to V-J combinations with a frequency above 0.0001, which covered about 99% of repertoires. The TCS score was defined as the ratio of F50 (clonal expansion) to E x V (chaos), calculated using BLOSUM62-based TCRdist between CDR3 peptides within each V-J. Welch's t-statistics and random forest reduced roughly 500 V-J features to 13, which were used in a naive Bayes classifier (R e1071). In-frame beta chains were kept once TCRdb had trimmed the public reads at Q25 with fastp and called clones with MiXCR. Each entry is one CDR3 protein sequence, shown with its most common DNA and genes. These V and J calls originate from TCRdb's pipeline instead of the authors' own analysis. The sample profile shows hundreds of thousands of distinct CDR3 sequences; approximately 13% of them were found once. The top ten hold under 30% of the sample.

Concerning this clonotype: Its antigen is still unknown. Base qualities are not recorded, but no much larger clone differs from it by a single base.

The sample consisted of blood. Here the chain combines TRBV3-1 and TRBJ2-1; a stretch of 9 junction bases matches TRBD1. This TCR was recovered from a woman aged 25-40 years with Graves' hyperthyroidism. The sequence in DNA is TGTGCCAGCAGCCAAGACGCGGACAGGGGAGCAAATGAGCAGTTCTTC. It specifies CASSQDADRGANEQFF.